This record concerns one T cell receptor (beta chain) sequence. Its target is unknown. Assay: immunoSEQ multiplex PCR; the TCRdb copy retains only in-frame clones and omits some. The sample shows around 150,000 clones, more than 75% of them seen only once. The data originate from a study of T cell responses to AZD1222 COVID-19 vaccine. Notes on the study in general: Dominant at 160-218 and 743-854, vaccine-associated CD4 TCRs also spanned spike.

Germline V lookup: CDR1 SGDLS, CDR2 YYNGEE. The CDR3 consists of 14 residues. V was clipped by 0 bases and J by 2 bases, with 8 bases between them. V gene TRBV9 combines with J gene TRBJ1-2, with D unresolved. The specimen was peripheral blood, collected 28 days after the second AZD1222 dose. This clonotype was obtained from an adult who received the AZD1222 COVID-19 vaccine. CDR3: CASSVGAGNYGYTF. The CDR3, as DNA: TGTGCCAGCAGCGTAGGCGCTGGGAACTATGGCTACACCTTC.